This TCR beta chain was captured by sequencing in a study of shared clonotypes between healthy human individuals. Turning to the study itself: Sampling drew on donors who were a couple of women and a few men aged 18 to 49. CD8 memory received one plate per donor, CD8 naive two, CD4 memory three and CD4 naive three.

This was a deep-level run. DNA at 200 ng, 25,000 to 30,000 T cell genomes, went into sorted-subset replicate PCRs. Method: immunoSEQ multiplex PCR; TCRdb's copy keeps in-frame clones and lacks some. The table has 2 million to 2.5 million clones, approximately 96% seen once; the top ten hold around 0.13%. CDR3 size: 13 residues. V dropped 6 bases and J dropped 1; count of bases not matched to a gene: 2. CDR1 and CDR2 from the germline V gene are MGHDK and SYGVNS. The source of this sequence is a man younger than 30 in good health. The chain has TRBV25-1 and TRBJ1-1, with 7 nucleotides matching TRBD1. Sequences were obtained from naive CD4+ T cells sorted from blood. Described subset: CD45RA+ positively selected. The CDR3 region has the DNA TGTGCCAGCAGGAGGGACAGGAACACTGAAGCTTTCTTT. Residues: CASRRDRNTEAFF.